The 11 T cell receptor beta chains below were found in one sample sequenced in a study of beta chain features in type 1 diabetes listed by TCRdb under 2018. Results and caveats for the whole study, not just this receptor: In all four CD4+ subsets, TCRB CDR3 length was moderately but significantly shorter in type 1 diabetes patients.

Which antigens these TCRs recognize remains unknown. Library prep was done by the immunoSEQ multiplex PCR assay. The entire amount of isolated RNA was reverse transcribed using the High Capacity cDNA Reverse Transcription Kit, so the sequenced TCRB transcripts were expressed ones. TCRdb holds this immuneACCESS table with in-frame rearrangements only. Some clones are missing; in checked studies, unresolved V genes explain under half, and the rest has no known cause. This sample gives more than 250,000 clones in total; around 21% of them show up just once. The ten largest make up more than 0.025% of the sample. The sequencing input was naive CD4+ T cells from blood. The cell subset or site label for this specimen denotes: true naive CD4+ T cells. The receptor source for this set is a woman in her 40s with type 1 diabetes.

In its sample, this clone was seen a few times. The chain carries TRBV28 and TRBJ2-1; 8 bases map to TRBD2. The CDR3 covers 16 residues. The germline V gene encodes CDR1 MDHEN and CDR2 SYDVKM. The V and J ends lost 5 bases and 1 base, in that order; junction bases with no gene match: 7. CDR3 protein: CASSPSGRGSYNEQFF. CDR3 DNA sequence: TGTGCCAGCAGTCCCAGCGGGAGAGGGTCCTACAATGAGCAGTTCTTC.

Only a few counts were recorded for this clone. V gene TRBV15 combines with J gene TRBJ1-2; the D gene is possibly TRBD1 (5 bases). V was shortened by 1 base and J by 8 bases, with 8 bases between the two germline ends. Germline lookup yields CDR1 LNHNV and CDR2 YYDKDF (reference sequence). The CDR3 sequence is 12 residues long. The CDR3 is CATSRGAGGYTF. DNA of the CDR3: TGTGCCACCAGCAGAGGGGCAGGGGGCTACACCTTC.

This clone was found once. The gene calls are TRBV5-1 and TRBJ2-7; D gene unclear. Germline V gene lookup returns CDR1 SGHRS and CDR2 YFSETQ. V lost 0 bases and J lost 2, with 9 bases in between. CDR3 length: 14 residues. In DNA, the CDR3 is TGCGCCAGCAGCTTGGGACAAAAAACCTACGAGCAGTACTTC. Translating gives CASSLGQKTYEQYF.

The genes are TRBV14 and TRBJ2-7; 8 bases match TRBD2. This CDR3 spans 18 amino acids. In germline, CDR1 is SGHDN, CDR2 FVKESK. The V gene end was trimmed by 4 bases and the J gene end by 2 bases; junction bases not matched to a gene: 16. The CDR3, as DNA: TGTGCCAGCAGCCCCCCCTCCCCCTTTAGCGGGGCTACCTACGAGCAGTACTTC. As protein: CASSPPSPFSGATYEQYF.

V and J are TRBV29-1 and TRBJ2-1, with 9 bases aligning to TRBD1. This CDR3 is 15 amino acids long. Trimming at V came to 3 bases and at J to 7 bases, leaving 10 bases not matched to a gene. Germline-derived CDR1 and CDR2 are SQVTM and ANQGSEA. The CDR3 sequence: CSVESGTGRRNEQFF. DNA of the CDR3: TGCAGCGTTGAGTCCGGGACAGGGCGACGTAATGAGCAGTTCTTC.

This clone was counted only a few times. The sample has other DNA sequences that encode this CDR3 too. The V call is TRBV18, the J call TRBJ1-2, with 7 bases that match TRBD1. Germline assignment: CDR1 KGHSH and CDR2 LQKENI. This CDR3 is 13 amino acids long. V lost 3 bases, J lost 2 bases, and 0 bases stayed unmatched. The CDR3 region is CASSPDRNYGYTF. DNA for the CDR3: TGTGCCAGCTCACCGGACAGGAACTATGGCTACACCTTC.

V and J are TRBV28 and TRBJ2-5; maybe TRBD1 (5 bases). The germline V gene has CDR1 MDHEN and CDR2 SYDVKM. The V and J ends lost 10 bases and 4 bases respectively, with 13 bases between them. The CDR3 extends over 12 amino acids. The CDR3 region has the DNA TGTGCCACCAGCCCCAGGGCAGAGACCCAGTACTTC. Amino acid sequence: CATSPRAETQYF.

CDR3 DNA: TGCGCCAGCAGCCGTCGACAGGGAGGAGGTACGGCCACTGAAGCTTTCTTT. This gives the protein CASSRRQGGGTATEAFF. V and J are TRBV4-3 and TRBJ1-1, with TRBD1 matching 7 bases. This CDR3 is 17 amino acids long. CDR1 and CDR2 (germline): LGHNA, YSLEER. The V gene end was trimmed by 4 bases and the J gene end by 4 bases; junction bases not matched to a gene: 15.

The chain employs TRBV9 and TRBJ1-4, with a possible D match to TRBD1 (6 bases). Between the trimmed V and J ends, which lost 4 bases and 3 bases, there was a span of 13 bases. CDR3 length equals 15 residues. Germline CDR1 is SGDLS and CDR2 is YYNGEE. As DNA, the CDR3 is TGTGCCAGCAGCTATATGGACAGATCTAATGAAAAACTGTTTTTT. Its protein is CASSYMDRSNEKLFF.

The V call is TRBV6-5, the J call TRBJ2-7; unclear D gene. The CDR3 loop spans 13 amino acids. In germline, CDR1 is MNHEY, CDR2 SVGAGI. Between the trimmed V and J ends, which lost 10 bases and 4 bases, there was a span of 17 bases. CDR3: CATTALIEYEQYF. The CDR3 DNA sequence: TGTGCCACCACAGCTCTGATAGAATACGAGCAGTACTTC.

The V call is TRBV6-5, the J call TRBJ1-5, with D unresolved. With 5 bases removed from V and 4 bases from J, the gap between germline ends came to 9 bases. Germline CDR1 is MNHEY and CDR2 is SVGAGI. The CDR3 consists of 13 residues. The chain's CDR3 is CASSPEFNQPQHF. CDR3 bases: TGTGCCAGCAGTCCGGAGTTTAATCAGCCCCAGCATTTT.